These 10 T cell receptor beta chains were all obtained from the same sample, sequenced in a study of beta chain features in type 1 diabetes. Expressed TCRB transcripts got sequenced, as all isolated RNA was reverse transcribed. Method: immunoSEQ multiplex PCR; TCRdb's copy keeps in-frame clones and lacks some. The repertoire has around 250,000 clones, about 26% of them found once; the top ten carry roughly 4%. The sample consisted of central memory CD4+ T cells from blood. These receptors all come from a man aged 25-40 years in good health.

The V and J genes are TRBV20-1 and TRBJ2-5, with D unresolved. Between the trimmed V and J ends, which lost 6 bases and 5 bases, there was a span of 7 bases. Per germline, CDR1 DFQATT and CDR2 SNEGSKA (reference sequence). The CDR3 is made up of 10 amino acids. CDR3 region: CSAVDETQYF. The CDR3 DNA sequence: TGCAGTGCGGTCGATGAGACCCAGTACTTC.

This clone was found a few times. The chain combines TRBV5-6 with TRBJ2-7; the D is unclear. Germline V gives CDR1 SGHDT, CDR2 YYEEEE. This CDR3 has 15 amino acids. The V gene lost 3 bases and the J gene lost 1 base, with 14 bases spanning the gap. CDR3 coding DNA: TGTGCCAGCAGCTATCCGTCACACGAATCCTACGAGCAGTACTTC. This encodes CASSYPSHESYEQYF.

This clone was picked up a small number of times. The rearrangement links TRBV11-2 to TRBJ2-7; D is possibly TRBD2 (6 bases). The CDR3 has 15 residues. Trimming took 5 bases from V and 4 from J, leaving 18 bases between them. The germline gives CDR1 SGHAT, CDR2 FQNNGV. The CDR3 DNA follows: TGTGCCAGCAGCGTCCGGGACTCGGGGCCATACGAGCAGTACTTC. Protein product: CASSVRDSGPYEQYF. Supplemented by reference TRBV11-2 and TRBJ2-7, the full variable domain reads EAGVAQSPRYKIIEKRQSVAFWCNPISGHATLYWYQQILGQGPKLLIQFQNNGVVDDSQLPKDRFSAERLKGVDSTLKIQPAKLEDSAVYLCASSVRDSGPYEQYFGPGTRLTVT.

In this sample, this clone turned up a few times. The chain couples TRBV27 to TRBJ2-7; D not certain. The V end lost 6 bases, the J end lost 7 bases, and 19 bases lay between the germline ends. This CDR3 is 14 amino acids long. Looked up from germline, CDR1 is MNHEY and CDR2 is SMNVEV (reference sequence). CDR3 residues: CASRAPGLSGEQYF. The CDR3 nucleotides are TGTGCCAGCAGGGCGCCCGGTCTCTCCGGGGAGCAGTACTTC.

The rearrangement uses TRBV7-8 and TRBJ2-7; weak D call: TRBD1 (6 bases). V gave up 4 bases and J gave up 4 bases, with 17 bases separating them. Germline V gene lookup returns CDR1 SGHVS and CDR2 FQNEAQ. The CDR3 contains 15 residues. The CDR3 loop reads CASSYGGGQPYEQYF. CDR3 sequence (DNA): TGTGCCAGCAGCTATGGGGGTGGACAGCCGTACGAGCAGTACTTC. Supplemented by reference TRBV7-8 and TRBJ2-7, the full variable domain reads GAGVSQSPRYKVAKRGQDVALRCDPISGHVSLFWYQQALGQGPEFLTYFQNEAQLDKSGLPSDRFFAERPEGSVSTLKIQRTQQEDSAVYLCASSYGGGQPYEQYFGPGTRLTVT.

The chain employs TRBV6-5 and TRBJ2-1; D not resolved. CDR1 is MNHEY, CDR2 SVGAGI, per germline. V was shortened by 7 bases and J by 5 bases, with 12 bases between the two germline ends. This CDR3 is 13 amino acids long. CDR3 protein: CASISGTHNEQFF. The DNA for the CDR3 is TGTGCCAGCATTTCTGGAACCCACAATGAGCAGTTCTTC.

The chain joins TRBV5-1 to TRBJ2-2, with 7 bases that match TRBD1. V trimming: 5 bases; J trimming: 6 bases; junction bases outside the gene matches: 10. This CDR3 is built from 15 residues. The V gene's germline CDR1 is SGHRS and CDR2 YFSETQ. This CDR3 reads CASRLKTGDPGELFF. DNA for the CDR3: TGCGCCAGCAGACTCAAAACAGGGGACCCCGGGGAGCTGTTTTTT.

The chain joins TRBV6-6 to TRBJ2-1; D is tentatively TRBD1 or TRBD2 (5 bases each). Trimming removed 4 bases at V and 8 bases at J, with 9 bases between. Germline V gene sequence: CDR1 MNHNY, CDR2 SVGAGI (reference sequence). The CDR3 covers 12 residues. CDR3 nucleotide sequence: TGTGCCAGCAGTTGGGACCCTCATGAGCAGTTCTTC. It translates to CASSWDPHEQFF.

This chain links TRBV5-5 with TRBJ2-7, with D possibly being TRBD1 (6 bases). This CDR3 is 11 amino acids long. Germline V gives CDR1 SGHKS, CDR2 YYEKEE (reference sequence). Between the trimmed V and J ends, which lost 3 bases and 11 bases, there was a span of 12 bases. The CDR3 DNA reads TGTGCCAGCAGCTCCAGACAGGTGAAGTACTTC. Residues: CASSSRQVKYF.

This clone showed up many times. This chain links TRBV5-6 with TRBJ2-7, with a tentative D call TRBD2 (5 bases). Trimming shortened V by 4 bases and J by 9 bases, and 14 bases separated the two germline ends. This CDR3 region has 12 residues. Germline values: CDR1 SGHDT, CDR2 YYEEEE. The CDR3 protein is CASSLTGNTQYF. CDR3 coding DNA: TGTGCCAGCAGCCTGACCGGGAACACGCAGTACTTC.